This TCR beta chain comes out of a study of blood T cells in healthy people across ages. The second PCR ran about 6 to 11 cycles with a sample-barcoded 5' primer and J-beta primers. Any given sample supplied a minimum of 2.5 million CDR3-containing paired-end reads. TCRdb re-called the 5' RACE reads through MiXCR, storing one row per CDR3 protein. The sample records approximately 1,000,000 distinct CDR3 sequences, 45% being singletons. Study observations and caveats: Roughly linear age-related decline in beta diversity appeared, significant by age 40. The diversity estimates, figures obtained from one million T cells, were considered underestimates. The long-lived group displayed more naive CD4+ cells, plus higher diversity, than the aged donors did.

The table lists this clonotype with a few counts. Antigen: not known. The germline gives CDR1 GTSNPN, CDR2 SVGIG (reference sequence). This CDR3 is 13 amino acids long. Between the trimmed V and J ends, which lost 8 bases and 2 bases, there was a span of 10 bases. Sequencing was carried out using blood. The gene calls are TRBV30 and TRBJ2-6; D may be TRBD1 (6 bases). The TCR was taken from a woman in her sixties or seventies in good health. The DNA of the CDR3 is TGTGCCCGCAGGGGTACTGGGGCCAACGTCCTGACTTTC. Translated, it gives CARRGTGANVLTF.